The 28 T cell receptor beta chains in this list originate from one sample, sequenced in a study of vaccination and CD4 T cells after COVID-19. TCRdb itself ran the PCR reads through MiXCR, one entry per CDR3 protein. The sample lists 30,000 to 40,000 distinct CDR3 sequences; around 35% were seen once. Indicated time point: late sampling 161 to 241 days after vaccination in a few convalescent patients. The sample consisted of CD4+ T cells from blood, taken about 7 months after SARS-CoV-2 vaccination. The receptors derive from a human donor who had recovered from COVID-19.

This clonotype showed up just a few times. V gene TRBV7-2 combines with J gene TRBJ2-1; 8 bases match TRBD2. Germline-derived CDR1 and CDR2 are SGHTA and FQGNSA. The CDR3 consists of 18 residues. Trimming took 0 bases from V and 4 from J; bases not matched to a gene: 11. CDR3 protein: CASSLARGASGFYNEQFF. The DNA for the CDR3 is TGTGCCAGCAGCTTAGCACGTGGGGCTAGCGGGTTTTACAATGAGCAGTTCTTC. Drawing the rest from reference TRBV7-2 and TRBJ2-1, the complete variable domain is GAGVSQSPSNKVTEKGKDVELRCDPISGHTALYWYRQSLGQGLEFLIYFQGNSAPDKSGLPSDRFSAERTGGSVSTLTIQRTQQEDSAVYLCASSLARGASGFYNEQFFGPGTRLTVL.

This sequence joins TRBV27 and TRBJ2-1; tentatively, D is TRBD2 (6 bases). Looked up from germline, CDR1 is MNHEY and CDR2 is SMNVEV (reference sequence). V lost 6 bases and J 6 bases, leaving 21 bases between the germline ends. The CDR3 has 16 residues. The CDR3 loop is CASSPPFGGASNEQFF. DNA for the CDR3: TGTGCCAGCAGCCCTCCGTTCGGCGGGGCCTCCAATGAGCAGTTCTTC.

The V gene is TRBV2, the J gene TRBJ2-2; TRBD1 might be the D (5 bases). The germline V gene encodes CDR1 SNHLY and CDR2 FYNNEI. V lost 5 bases and J 1 base, leaving 11 bases between the germline ends. The CDR3 runs to 15 residues. The DNA for the CDR3 is TGTGCCAGCAGTAGGCAGGGCCTGAACACCGGGGAGCTGTTTTTT. It encodes CASSRQGLNTGELFF.

The chain recombines TRBV4-1 with TRBJ2-7; 12 bases are shared with TRBD2. The CDR3 has 15 amino acids. Per the germline V gene, CDR1 is MGHRA and CDR2 is YSYEKL. J lost 6 bases, V lost 4 bases, and 7 bases had no gene match. CDR3 bases: TGCGCCAGCAGCCTTTCTAGCGGGAGGGCTGCCGAGCAGTACTTC. Translating gives CASSLSSGRAAEQYF.

The rearrangement uses TRBV7-9 and TRBJ1-2; 8 bases fit TRBD1. The CDR3 covers 12 residues. Germline loops: CDR1 SEHNR, CDR2 FQNEAQ (reference sequence). V gave up 3 bases and J gave up 8 bases; unmatched junction bases: 2. The chain's CDR3 is CASSFGTGGYTF. The CDR3 nucleotides are TGTGCCAGCAGCTTCGGGACAGGAGGCTACACCTTC. Looking up the rest from reference TRBV7-9 and TRBJ1-2 gives the full variable domain: DTGVSQNPRHKITKRGQNVTFRCDPISEHNRLYWYRQTLGQGPEFLTYFQNEAQLEKSRLLSDRFSAERPKGSFSTLEIQRTEQGDSAMYLCASSFGTGGYTFGSGTRLTVV.

This clonotype was seen more than once but under ten times. The gene calls are TRBV20-1 and TRBJ2-3; D possibly matches TRBD1 or TRBD2 (5 bases each). CDR3 length equals 14 residues. V was clipped by 1 base and J by 4 bases, with 12 bases between them. CDR1 and CDR2 from the germline V gene are DFQATT and SNEGSKA (reference sequence). This CDR3 is CSARGLGESDTQYF. CDR3 in DNA: TGCAGTGCTAGAGGATTAGGGGAGTCAGATACGCAGTATTTT.

The CDR3 nucleotides read TGTGCCAGCAGTTTCTTTAATGAGCAGTTCTTC. Translated, it gives CASSFFNEQFF. The chain joins TRBV28 to TRBJ2-1; D gene unclear. CDR3 length: 11 amino acids. CDR1 is MDHEN, CDR2 SYDVKM, per germline. Trimming removed 3 bases at V and 7 bases at J, with 4 bases between.

In regard to this clonotype: A much larger clone is a single base away; this may be a read error. This chain uses TRBV15 with TRBJ1-6; D unresolved. Germline V gene data show CDR1 as LNHNV and CDR2 as YYDKDF (reference sequence). Trimming stripped 3 bases from V and 7 bases from J, with 10 bases between. This CDR3 has 14 amino acids. The CDR3 DNA reads TGTGCCACCAGCAGGATAGCTGAAAATTCACCCCTCCACTTT. Residues: CATSRIAENSPLHF.

The chain couples TRBV9 to TRBJ2-7; 10 positions match TRBD2. Losses at the gene ends were 5 bases for V and 7 bases for J; bases not matched to a gene: 9. This CDR3 is 14 amino acids long. The germline gives CDR1 SGDLS, CDR2 YYNGEE. The CDR3 region is CASSPGLAVGEQYF. The CDR3 DNA is TGTGCCAGCAGTCCTGGACTAGCGGTTGGAGAGCAGTACTTC.

The rearrangement uses TRBV7-6 and TRBJ1-2, with 10 bases identical to TRBD1. The CDR3 runs 15 residues. The V gene end was trimmed by 5 bases and the J gene end by 5 bases; junction bases not matched to a gene: 8. CDR1 SGHVS and CDR2 FNYEAQ come from the germline V gene. The CDR3 coding sequence is TGTGCCAGCAGCAGAGGGACAGGGGAGTCGTATGGCTACACCTTC. Protein product: CASSRGTGESYGYTF.

This sequence joins TRBV7-9 and TRBJ2-7; TRBD2 matches at 7 bases. Trimming cost V 5 bases and J 0 bases; bases outside gene matches: 10. The CDR3 loop spans 16 amino acids. Germline CDR1 and CDR2: SEHNR and FQNEAQ (reference sequence). The CDR3 region has the DNA TGTGCCAGCAGCAGAGGGACGGGAGGTCACTCCTACGAGCAGTACTTC. It translates to CASSRGTGGHSYEQYF.

The chain couples TRBV28 to TRBJ2-6; D possibly uses TRBD1 or TRBD2 (5 bases each). Germline lookup yields CDR1 MDHEN and CDR2 SYDVKM. V dropped 6 bases and J dropped 0 bases, with 9 bases sitting between them. This CDR3 contains 15 residues. The CDR3 spells CASSRDLSGANVLTF. CDR3 sequence (DNA): TGTGCCAGCAGCCGGGACCTCTCTGGGGCCAACGTCCTGACTTTC. Supplemented by reference TRBV28 and TRBJ2-6, the full variable domain reads DVKVTQSSRYLVKRTGEKVFLECVQDMDHENMFWYRQDPGLGLRLIYFSYDVKMKEKGDIPEGYSVSREKKERFSLILESASTNQTSMYLCASSRDLSGANVLTFGAGSRLTVL.

This chain connects TRBV28 to TRBJ1-5, with D maybe TRBD1 (5 bases). The germline gives CDR1 MDHEN, CDR2 SYDVKM. The CDR3 extends over 14 amino acids. V lost 1 base and J 3 bases, leaving 7 bases between the germline ends. The CDR3 nucleotides are TGTGCCAGCAGTTTATCAGGGCTCAATCAGCCCCAGCATTTT. As protein: CASSLSGLNQPQHF.

This clonotype was observed a single time. J is TRBJ2-2 and V is TRBV24-1, with D unclear. The V end was cut by 9 bases, the J end by 4 bases, with 5 bases between. Germline V gene lookup returns CDR1 KGHDR and CDR2 SFDVKD. The CDR3 is 11 residues long. The CDR3 DNA reads TGTGCCACCGGGGTCACCGGGGAGCTGTTTTTT. This gives the protein CATGVTGELFF.

This clonotype came up a few times. The CDR3 protein is CSARVEVTDTQYF. The CDR3 region has the DNA TGCAGTGCTAGAGTCGAGGTCACAGATACGCAGTATTTT. This rearrangement joins TRBV20-1 to TRBJ2-3; D remains ambiguous. Germline V gene data show CDR1 as DFQATT and CDR2 as SNEGSKA (reference sequence). The CDR3 is made up of 13 amino acids. Trimming removed 1 base at V and 2 bases at J, with 7 bases between.

This clonotype occurred a few times. This chain joins TRBV6-1 and TRBJ2-1; 7 bases line up with TRBD1. This CDR3 comprises 15 residues. Germline loops: CDR1 MNHNS, CDR2 SASEGT. V lost 5 bases, J lost 2 bases, and 6 bases stayed unmatched. The DNA for the CDR3 is TGTGCCAGCAGTCGAAGGGGACAGCCCTACAATGAGCAGTTCTTC. This gives the protein CASSRRGQPYNEQFF.

The J gene is TRBJ2-7, the V gene TRBV19, with TRBD1 identical over 7 bases. CDR3 size: 12 residues. J lost 5 bases, V lost 5 bases, and 3 bases had no gene match. Germline V gene lookup returns CDR1 LNHDA and CDR2 SQIVND (reference sequence). In nucleotides, the CDR3 is TGTGCCAGTAGTGACAGGGTTAACGAGCAGTACTTC. Protein sequence: CASSDRVNEQYF.

This clonotype appeared a few times. The chain combines TRBV15 with TRBJ2-1, with D maybe TRBD2 (6 bases). V lost 1 base to trimming and J lost 5 bases, with 12 bases between them. Germline lookup yields CDR1 LNHNV and CDR2 YYDKDF (reference sequence). CDR3 length: 15 amino acids. The CDR3 region is CATSRGRGVNNEQFF. DNA for the CDR3: TGTGCCACCAGCAGAGGTCGCGGGGTAAACAATGAGCAGTTCTTC.

The CDR3: CASSTGPHEQYF. CDR3 coding DNA: TGTGCCAGCAGCACTGGGCCCCACGAGCAGTACTTC. The J gene is TRBJ2-7, the V gene TRBV7-3; no reliable D call. Germline V gene sequence: CDR1 SGHTA, CDR2 FQGTGA. This CDR3 is built from 12 residues. V was cut by 5 bases and J by 5 bases, with 10 bases left in between.

This chain connects TRBV7-2 to TRBJ2-3, with D tentatively TRBD2 (5 bases). Germline CDR1 is SGHTA and CDR2 is FQGNSA. There are 14 residues in the CDR3. V lost 6 bases and J lost 2, with 12 bases in between. The CDR3 loop reads CASREAVVTDTQYF. The CDR3 DNA follows: TGTGCCAGCAGGGAGGCCGTAGTCACAGATACGCAGTATTTT.

This rearrangement joins TRBV27 to TRBJ2-6, with 7 nucleotides matching TRBD1. V trimming: 8 bases; J trimming: 0 bases; junction bases outside the gene matches: 4. CDR3 size: 15 residues. Looked up from germline, CDR1 is MNHEY and CDR2 is SMNVEV (reference sequence). DNA of the CDR3: TGTGCCAGCGGGGACAGCCTCTCTGGGGCCAACGTCCTGACTTTC. This sequence encodes CASGDSLSGANVLTF.

The sample holds a few counts of this clonotype. The chain employs TRBV7-8 and TRBJ2-5, with D tentatively TRBD2 (6 bases). The CDR3 length is 13 residues. V was cut by 3 bases and J by 5 bases, with 10 bases left in between. Germline V lookup: CDR1 SGHVS, CDR2 FQNEAQ. CDR3: CASSFLAKETQYF. CDR3 sequence (DNA): TGTGCCAGCAGCTTTCTAGCGAAGGAGACCCAGTACTTC.

The V gene is TRBV4-2, the J gene TRBJ2-1; D may be TRBD1 or TRBD2 (5 bases each). CDR3 size: 13 residues. V was trimmed by 3 bases and J by 12 bases, leaving 15 bases between them. Per the germline V gene, CDR1 is LGHNA and CDR2 is YNFKEQ. The CDR3 nucleotides are TGTGCCAGCAGCCAGAGGGGCTGGCGCGCGCAGTTCTTC. It specifies CASSQRGWRAQFF.

This clonotype was seen more than once but under ten times. This sequence joins TRBV10-1 and TRBJ1-5; TRBD1 is a possible D gene (5 bases). Trimming stripped 0 bases from V and 8 bases from J, with 17 bases between. Germline CDR1 WNHNN, CDR2 SYGVQD (reference sequence). The CDR3 extends over 16 amino acids. The CDR3 DNA sequence: TGCGCCAGCAGTGAGTCTGAGGGACGCTGCGAGGAGCCCCAGCATTTT. It encodes CASSESEGRCEEPQHF.

By proportion, this clonotype is medium-sized. The chain joins TRBV20-1 to TRBJ2-3; 7 bases are shared with TRBD2. This CDR3 spans 15 amino acids. Trimming cost V 0 bases and J 3 bases; bases outside gene matches: 6. The V gene's germline CDR1 is DFQATT and CDR2 SNEGSKA (reference sequence). DNA of the CDR3: TGCAGTGCTAGAGATGGGCGGGAGTCGACAGATACGCAGTATTTT. This encodes CSARDGRESTDTQYF.

This clonotype was counted between two and nine times. The rearrangement uses TRBV7-9 and TRBJ2-3, with D possibly TRBD1 on 5 matching bases. The CDR3 runs to 13 residues. Germline assignment: CDR1 SEHNR and CDR2 FQNEAQ (reference sequence). Trimming shortened V by 7 bases and J by 6 bases, and 14 bases separated the two germline ends. The CDR3, as DNA: TGTGCCAGCAACTCTCAGGGTTTGGATACGCAGTATTTT. It yields the protein CASNSQGLDTQYF.

This clonotype has just one count. CDR3 in DNA: TGTGCCAGCAGGGAGGGGGGTGAGCAGTTCTTC. It yields the protein CASREGGEQFF. The V call is TRBV2, the J call TRBJ2-1, with D perhaps assigned TRBD1 or TRBD2 (6 bases each). The CDR3 runs to 11 residues. Germline CDR1 and CDR2: SNHLY and FYNNEI. Deletions cut 6 bases from V and 9 bases from J, with 9 bases between.

This clonotype was counted only a few times. V gene TRBV28 combines with J gene TRBJ1-2; 10 positions match TRBD1. J lost 3 bases, V lost 5 bases, and 6 bases had no gene match. The CDR3 totals 15 residues. Germline V gene lookup returns CDR1 MDHEN and CDR2 SYDVKM. CDR3 bases: TGTGCCAGCAGTCCCTGGACAGGGGGAGACTATGGCTACACCTTC. Encoded protein: CASSPWTGGDYGYTF.